These 3 T cell receptor beta chains were all obtained from the same sample, sequenced in a study of blood T cells in healthy people across ages. Primers used in a second PCR of about 7 to 12 cycles were a sample-barcoded 5' primer and a J-beta primer mix. TCRdb fed the 5' RACE reads into MiXCR, producing one record per CDR3 protein. The repertoire holds 780,000 or so distinct CDR3 sequences, with roughly 53% as singletons. The sequenced sample was blood. The receptors come from a man at least 80 years old in good health.

The chain carries TRBV10-3 and TRBJ1-1, with D unclear. V lost 0 bases, J lost 5 bases, and 10 bases lay in between. In germline, CDR1 is ENHRY, CDR2 SYGVKD. The CDR3 runs 14 residues. CDR3 sequence: CAISESGMGTEAFF. CDR3 DNA sequence: TGTGCCATCAGTGAGTCAGGGATGGGGACTGAAGCTTTCTTT.

The chain employs TRBV30 and TRBJ2-3; D may be TRBD1 or TRBD2 (5 bases each). Germline-derived CDR1 and CDR2 are GTSNPN and SVGIG (reference sequence). CDR3 length: 16 residues. The ends were cut back, 7 bases at V and 14 bases at J, with 34 bases in the middle. CDR3 in DNA: TGTGCCTCCCACCTTCCGGGACCCTGGGAGCACAGAGACGCGTATTTT. Translating gives CASHLPGPWEHRDAYF.

The table lists this clonotype with a few counts. The chain carries TRBV9 and TRBJ2-7, with TRBD1 matching 9 bases. The CDR3 is 16 amino acids. Germline V gives CDR1 SGDLS, CDR2 YYNGEE. V trimming: 2 bases; J trimming: 2 bases; junction bases outside the gene matches: 8. CDR3 sequence (DNA): TGTGCCAGCAGCGTTGAACTGGGACAGGGAACCTACGAGCAGTACTTC. It specifies CASSVELGQGTYEQYF.